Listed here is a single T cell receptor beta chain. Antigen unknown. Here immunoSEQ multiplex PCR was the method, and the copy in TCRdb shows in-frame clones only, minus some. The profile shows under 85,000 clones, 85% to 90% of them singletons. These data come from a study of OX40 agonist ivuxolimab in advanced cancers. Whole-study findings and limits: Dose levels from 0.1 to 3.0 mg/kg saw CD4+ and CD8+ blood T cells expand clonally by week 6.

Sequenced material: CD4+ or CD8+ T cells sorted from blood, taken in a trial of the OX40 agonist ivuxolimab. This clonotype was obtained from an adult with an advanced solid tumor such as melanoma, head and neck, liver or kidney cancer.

CDR3 residues: CASRGTGVFVDYGYTF. CDR3 sequence (DNA): TGTGCCAGCAGAGGGACAGGGGTTTTTGTGGACTATGGCTACACCTTC. This chain uses TRBV5-6 with TRBJ1-2; 10 bases align to TRBD1. Trimming removed 5 bases from V and 3 bases from J; junction bases left unmatched: 10. The CDR3 sequence is 16 residues long. Germline-derived CDR1 and CDR2 are SGHDT and YYEEEE.